Described below is a single T cell receptor beta chain sequence and its context. In its sample, this clonotype was seen a few times. There is no known antigen for this receptor. The input lacks base qualities; no much larger clone sits a single base away. V was cut back by 5 bases and J by 3 bases, leaving a gap of 23 bases between them. From its cysteine to its phenylalanine, the CDR3 spans 17 amino acids. Solely the CDR3 DNA is kept, with 51 bases framed from the first base. In the germline V gene, CDR1 corresponds to MDHEN and CDR2 to SYDVKM. Preparation of the library involved PCR. TCRdb lists the instrument as Illumina HiSeq 2500. TCR libraries were prepared with molecular barcoding, using unique molecular identifiers to normalize TCRbeta repertoire quantification. TCRdb itself trimmed the public reads at Q25 with fastp, ran MiXCR and retained productive beta chains. Every entry covers one CDR3 protein and lists the most common genes and DNA from its rows. This sample lists roughly 790,000 distinct CDR3 sequences; roughly 16% were detected once. The top ten hold around 4.5% of the sample.

This entry comes from a study of T-cell reconstitution after alpha-beta-depleted transplantation in children (dated by TCRdb to 2016 to 2018). A note on the overall study: T-cell immune reconstitution after TCRalphabeta/CD19-depleted allogeneic hematopoietic cell transplantation in children was quantitatively tracked in the study by means of TCR repertoire profiling. Summary of the overall study and its limitations: In some patients, high TCRbeta diversity at day 60 was attributed to recipient T cells and intrathymic progenitors that had survived conditioning. Hyperexpanded clone frequencies declined over subsequent months; after one year, T-cell counts and TCRbeta diversity were mostly attributed to newly produced T cells. The apparently early recovery of alphabetaT-cell counts about two months after transplant reportedly depended on only several hundred rapidly expanded clones that came from non-depleted graft cells.

The meaning of the sample's treatment or condition label: allogeneic hematopoietic cell transplantation with graft depleted of TCRalphabeta T cells and CD19 B cells. The transplant recipients were children given TCRalphabeta/CD19-depleted allogeneic hematopoietic cell grafts. The chain links TRBV28 with TRBJ2-7; a tentative D call is TRBD2 (6 bases match). The source was PBMCs, mostly from graft donor cells, collected 360 days after TCRalphabeta/CD19-depleted stem cell transplant. This sequence was found in a male patient between 5 and 17 years old who had a stem cell transplant for acute lymphoblastic leukemia, so the T cells may come from the graft donor. The CDR3 region reads CASSPDAPGGNSYEQYF. Read as DNA, the sequence is TGTGCCAGCAGTCCTGACGCCCCTGGCGGGAACAGCTACGAGCAGTACTTC. The full variable domain, completed from the reference TRBV28 and TRBJ2-7 proteins outside the CDR3, reads DVKVTQSSRYLVKRTGEKVFLECVQDMDHENMFWYRQDPGLGLRLIYFSYDVKMKEKGDIPEGYSVSREKKERFSLILESASTNQTSMYLCASSPDAPGGNSYEQYFGPGTRLTVT.